This entry concerns a single T cell receptor (beta chain). Antigen: not known. Germline V lookup: CDR1 SGHTA, CDR2 FQGTGA. This CDR3 is built from 16 residues. V lost 5 bases and J 6 bases, leaving 23 bases between the germline ends. Repertoires were generated with immunoSEQ multiplex PCR, while TCRdb's copy carries only in-frame clones and drops some. The sample lists approximately 92,000 clones; about 91% were seen once. The data belong to a study of T cell responses to AZD1222 COVID-19 vaccine. Study-level background: Recipients boosted at about 4 weeks or about 12 weeks are pooled.

Study results and limitations: In all cases, repertoires were sampled only after the peak T cell response.

The chain employs TRBV7-3 and TRBJ2-7, with D possibly called TRBD1 or TRBD2 (6 bases each). This clonotype originated in an adult in good health. This specimen consisted of peripheral blood, obtained on day 0 of AZD1222 vaccination. CDR3: CASSPPGAAFYVEQYF. CDR3 nucleotides: TGTGCCAGCAGCCCTCCGGGGGCAGCTTTCTACGTCGAGCAGTACTTC. The full variable domain, in which reference TRBV7-3 and TRBJ2-7 provide the parts outside the CDR3, is GAGVSQTPSNKVTEKGKYVELRCDPISGHTALYWYRQSLGQGPEFLIYFQGTGAADDSGLPNDRFFAVRPEGSVSTLKIQRTERGDSAVYLCASSPPGAAFYVEQYFGPGTRLTVT.